A single sample is the source of the 6 T cell receptor beta chains below, sequenced in a study of T cell responses to AZD1222 COVID-19 vaccine. Generated by immunoSEQ multiplex PCR, the TCRdb table keeps only in-frame clones and is missing some. This table has 130,000 to 150,000 clones, roughly nine tenths appearing once. Specimen: peripheral blood, collected on day 0 of AZD1222 vaccination. These receptors all stem from an adult in good health.

Written as DNA, the CDR3 is TGTGCCAGCAGCTTAAAGGGGACCGGGGAGCTGTTTTTT. It specifies CASSLKGTGELFF. V gene TRBV11-3 combines with J gene TRBJ2-2, with D maybe TRBD1 (5 bases). Looked up from germline, CDR1 is SGHNT and CDR2 is YENEEA. Between the trimmed V and J ends, which lost 2 bases and 5 bases, there was a span of 6 bases. This CDR3 is built from 13 residues.

This chain uses TRBV11-2 with TRBJ2-4, with D hard to call. The CDR3 totals 17 residues. V gave up 2 bases and J gave up 1 base, with 15 bases separating them. From germline, CDR1 is SGHAT and CDR2 FQNNGV. CDR3 DNA: TGTGCCAGCAGCTTATTAGGTGTTCGCCTGGCCAAAAACATTCAGTACTTC. This translates into CASSLLGVRLAKNIQYF.

The J gene is TRBJ2-1, the V gene TRBV24-1; D may correspond to TRBD1 or TRBD2 (5 bases each). Between the trimmed V and J ends, which lost 5 bases and 9 bases, there was a span of 10 bases. Germline V CDR1 and CDR2: KGHDR, SFDVKD. The CDR3 is made up of 12 amino acids. DNA of the CDR3: TGTGCCACCAGTGGTTCAGGGACTGAGCAGTTCTTC. It encodes CATSGSGTEQFF.

The V and J genes are TRBV28 and TRBJ2-1, with D tentatively TRBD1 (6 bases). This CDR3 is 16 amino acids long. Trimming left V 5 bases short and J 0 bases short, with 14 bases between. Germline CDR1 is MDHEN and CDR2 is SYDVKM. The CDR3 is CASSLQTGGSYNEQFF. The CDR3 region has the DNA TGTGCCAGCAGTCTACAGACAGGAGGCTCCTACAATGAGCAGTTCTTC.

The rearrangement joins TRBV2 to TRBJ1-2; 7 bases agree with TRBD1. Trimming at V came to 5 bases and at J to 8 bases, leaving 8 bases not matched to a gene. Germline CDR1 is SNHLY and CDR2 is FYNNEI. CDR3 length: 13 residues. CDR3 protein: CASSLTGVGGYTF. DNA for the CDR3: TGTGCCAGCAGTTTAACAGGGGTGGGCGGCTACACCTTC.

CDR3 sequence (DNA): TGTGCCACCCGGACAGCAACTAATGAAAAACTGTTTTTT. It codes for CATRTATNEKLFF. V is TRBV15 and J is TRBJ1-4, with a possible D match to TRBD1 (6 bases). This CDR3 region has 13 residues. Per germline, CDR1 LNHNV and CDR2 YYDKDF (reference sequence). Trimming stripped 8 bases from V and 0 bases from J, with 7 bases between.